A selection of T cell receptor beta chains follows, all from one sample in a study of cytomegalovirus exposure and HLA in healthy donors. Some clones are missing from TCRdb's copy, which holds only in-frame ones; the method was immunoSEQ multiplex PCR. The sample includes under 150,000 clones, around 77% of them seen just once. Specimen: PBMCs. These receptors came from a man aged 50 or older in good health and CMV-seronegative. Each CDR3 is given with its conserved first and last residue. The order of the fields is D gene, V gene, J gene, clone size, CDR3 protein, CDR3 DNA. The D gene is left open where the match is weak. Some rows mark clone size as missing; the rest say once, few, many or name a class of expanded clone.

>.|TRBV19|TRBJ1-5|.
CASSSAGLPLVEPQHF
TGTGCCAGTAGTAGCGCGGGACTCCCCTTAGTTGAGCCCCAGCATTTT
>.|TRBV4-2|TRBJ1-5|.
CASSQSLGQGQPQHF
TGTGCCAGCAGCCAAAGTCTGGGGCAGGGTCAGCCCCAGCATTTT
>TRBD2|TRBV7-3|TRBJ2-1|.
CASSSSPGGVQFF
TGTGCCAGCAGCTCCTCACCTGGGGGGGTGCAGTTCTTC
>.|TRBV7-9|TRBJ2-1|.
CASSFSGLSHEQFF
TGTGCCAGCAGCTTCAGCGGGCTATCCCATGAGCAGTTCTTC
>.|TRBV5-1|TRBJ2-5|.
CASSLMTGETQYF
TGCGCCAGCAGCTTGATGACAGGAGAGACCCAGTACTTC
>.|TRBV18|TRBJ1-1|.
CASSPFDRSGGTEAFF
TGTGCCAGCTCTCCCTTCGACAGGTCTGGGGGCACTGAAGCTTTCTTT
>.|TRBV18|TRBJ2-1|.
CASSPGSFDEQFF
TGTGCCAGCTCACCAGGGAGTTTCGATGAGCAGTTCTTC
>TRBD2|TRBV10-3|TRBJ2-1|.
CATEAGTGDEQFF
TGTGCCACCGAAGCGGGGACGGGGGATGAGCAGTTCTTC
>TRBD1|TRBV7-8|TRBJ1-4|.
CASSLTGSGEKLFF
TGTGCCAGCAGCTTGACAGGGAGTGGTGAAAAACTGTTTTTT
>TRBD2|TRBV28|TRBJ2-1|.
CASSLTSGGSYNEQFF
TGTGCCAGCAGTTTAACTAGCGGAGGCTCCTACAATGAGCAGTTCTTC
>.|TRBV15|TRBJ2-3|.
CATSRDRGKTDTQYF
TGTGCCACCAGCAGAGATCGCGGCAAAACAGATACGCAGTATTTT
>.|TRBV4-3|TRBJ1-1|medium-sized
CASSQAGEWNTEAFF
TGCGCCAGCAGCCAAGCCGGGGAATGGAACACTGAAGCTTTCTTT
>TRBD1|TRBV27|TRBJ2-5|few
CASSRSRTGGQETQYF
TGTGCCAGCAGTCGCTCCAGGACAGGGGGCCAAGAGACCCAGTACTTC
>TRBD1|TRBV18|TRBJ1-1|.
CASSQPGQGIEAFF
TGTGCCAGCTCACAACCGGGACAGGGAATTGAAGCTTTCTTT
>.|TRBV10-3|TRBJ1-3|.
CAISNTGLGNTIYF
TGTGCCATCAGCAATACAGGGTTGGGAAACACCATATATTTT
>.|TRBV30|TRBJ2-1|.
CASEGDNREQFF
TGTGCCTCAGAGGGGGATAATAGGGAGCAGTTCTTC
>.|TRBV6-4|TRBJ2-7|.
CASSDRTPYEQYF
TGTGCCAGCAGTGACAGGACACCCTACGAGCAGTACTTC
>.|TRBV6-5|TRBJ1-1|medium-sized
CASSFSGAPEAFF
TGTGCCAGCAGTTTCTCAGGGGCCCCTGAAGCTTTCTTT
>.|TRBV7-2|TRBJ2-1|.
CASSGPGRSSYNEQFF
TGTGCCAGCAGCGGCCCGGGGAGGAGCTCCTACAATGAGCAGTTCTTC
>TRBD1|TRBV4-1|TRBJ2-7|.
CASSQYRDRGYEQYF
TGCGCCAGCAGCCAATACCGGGACAGGGGGTACGAGCAGTACTTC
>TRBD2|TRBV4-1|TRBJ2-1|.
CASSQGLARSRSYNEQFF
TGCGCCAGCAGCCAAGGACTAGCTCGTTCTCGCTCCTACAATGAGCAGTTCTTC
>.|TRBV29-1|TRBJ2-3|once
CSAFSTDTQYF
TGCAGCGCGTTTAGCACAGATACGCAGTATTTT
>.|TRBV4-1|TRBJ1-2|.
CASSSAPGPHSGYGYTF
TGCGCCAGCAGCTCCGCCCCCGGACCTCACAGCGGCTATGGCTACACCTTC
>TRBD1|TRBV11-2|TRBJ2-7|.
CASSPGTAQGREQYF
TGTGCCAGCAGCCCAGGGACAGCCCAAGGAAGGGAGCAGTACTTC
>.|TRBV25-1|TRBJ1-3|.
CASSSTRGSGNTIYF
TGTGCCAGCAGTTCCACCAGGGGCTCTGGAAACACCATATATTTT
>TRBD1|TRBV29-1|TRBJ2-5|.
CSTTGTGMAGTQYF
TGCAGCACAACCGGGACAGGGATGGCCGGGACCCAGTACTTC
>TRBD1|TRBV27|TRBJ1-4|once
CASSERTGGREKLFF
TGTGCCAGCAGTGAGCGGACAGGGGGGCGGGAAAAACTGTTTTTT
>.|TRBV7-3|TRBJ2-5|.
CASSLNGHLQETQYF
TGTGCCAGCAGCTTAAACGGACACCTTCAAGAGACCCAGTACTTC
>.|TRBV20-1|TRBJ2-7|once
CSARDFDEQYF
TGCAGTGCTAGAGATTTCGACGAGCAGTACTTC
>TRBD1|TRBV10-3|TRBJ1-1|.
CAISERQGPNTEAFF
TGTGCCATCAGTGAGAGACAGGGTCCGAACACTGAAGCTTTCTTT
>.|TRBV6-1|TRBJ2-1|.
CASSLRWNEQFF
TGTGCCAGCAGTTTGAGATGGAATGAGCAGTTCTTC
>TRBD2|TRBV6-1|TRBJ2-7|few
CASRGGAGLGEQYF
TGTGCCAGCAGGGGAGGGGCCGGGCTGGGCGAGCAGTACTTC